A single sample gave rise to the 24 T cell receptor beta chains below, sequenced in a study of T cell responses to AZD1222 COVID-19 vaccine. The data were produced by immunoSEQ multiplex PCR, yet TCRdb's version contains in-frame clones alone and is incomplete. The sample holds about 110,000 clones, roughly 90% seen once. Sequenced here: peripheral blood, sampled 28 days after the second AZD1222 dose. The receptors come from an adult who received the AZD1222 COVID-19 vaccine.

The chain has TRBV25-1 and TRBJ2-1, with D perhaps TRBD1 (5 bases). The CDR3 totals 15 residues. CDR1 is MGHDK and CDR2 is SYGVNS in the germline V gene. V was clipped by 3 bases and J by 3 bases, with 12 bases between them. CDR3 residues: CASSEARGGYNEQFF. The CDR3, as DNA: TGTGCCAGCAGTGAGGCAAGGGGCGGCTACAATGAGCAGTTCTTC. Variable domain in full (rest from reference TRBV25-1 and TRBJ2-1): EADIYQTPRYLVIGTGKKITLECSQTMGHDKMYWYQQDPGMELHLIHYSYGVNSTEKGDLSSESTVSRIRTEHFPLTLESARPSHTSQYLCASSEARGGYNEQFFGPGTRLTVL.

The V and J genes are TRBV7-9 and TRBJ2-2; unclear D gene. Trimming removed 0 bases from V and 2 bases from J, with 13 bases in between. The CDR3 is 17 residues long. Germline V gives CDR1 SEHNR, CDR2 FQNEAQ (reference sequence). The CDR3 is CASSLAHEGLNTGELFF. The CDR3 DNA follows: TGTGCCAGCAGCTTAGCGCATGAAGGTCTAAACACCGGGGAGCTGTTTTTT.

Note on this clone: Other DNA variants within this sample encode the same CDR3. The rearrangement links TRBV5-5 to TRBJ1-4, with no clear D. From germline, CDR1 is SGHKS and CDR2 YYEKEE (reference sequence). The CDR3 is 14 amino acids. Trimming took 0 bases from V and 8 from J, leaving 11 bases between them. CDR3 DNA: TGTGCCAGCAGCTTGGGGGGTTTAGGGGAAAAACTGTTTTTT. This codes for CASSLGGLGEKLFF.

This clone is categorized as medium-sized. The CDR3 DNA is TGTGCCAGCAGCACAGGGACAGAACGATACAATGAGCAGTTCTTC. Protein: CASSTGTERYNEQFF. The chain couples TRBV13 to TRBJ2-1, with TRBD1 matching 7 bases. Germline lookup yields CDR1 PRHDT and CDR2 FYEKMQ (reference sequence). The CDR3 has 15 residues. V lost 5 bases, J lost 4 bases, and 8 bases stayed unmatched.

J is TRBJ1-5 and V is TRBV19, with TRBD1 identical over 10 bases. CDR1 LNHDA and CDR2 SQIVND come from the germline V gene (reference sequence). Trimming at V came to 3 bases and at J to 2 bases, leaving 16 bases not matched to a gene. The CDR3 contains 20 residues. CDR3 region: CASSIWGQGNVFLGNQPQHF. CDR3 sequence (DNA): TGTGCCAGTAGTATCTGGGGACAGGGGAATGTGTTCTTGGGCAATCAGCCCCAGCATTTT.

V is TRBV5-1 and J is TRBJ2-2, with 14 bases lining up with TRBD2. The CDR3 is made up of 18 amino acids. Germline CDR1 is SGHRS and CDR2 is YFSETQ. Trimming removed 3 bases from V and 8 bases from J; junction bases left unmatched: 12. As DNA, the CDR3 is TGCGCCAGCAGCTGGAGGACTAGCGGGAGGACTGTACTTGGGGAGCTGTTTTTT. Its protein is CASSWRTSGRTVLGELFF.

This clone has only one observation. DNA for the CDR3: TGTGCCAGCAGCCCCCGGGGAGTAGTTATGAACACTGAAGCTTTCTTT. It codes for CASSPRGVVMNTEAFF. This chain uses TRBV7-8 with TRBJ1-1, with unresolved D. V was pared by 5 bases and J by 0 bases, with 16 bases between. This CDR3 has 16 amino acids. From germline, CDR1 is SGHVS and CDR2 FQNEAQ.

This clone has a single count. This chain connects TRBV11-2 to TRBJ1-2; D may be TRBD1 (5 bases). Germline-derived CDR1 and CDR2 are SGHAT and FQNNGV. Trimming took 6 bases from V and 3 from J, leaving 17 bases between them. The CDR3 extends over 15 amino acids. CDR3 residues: CASRPVYGGYYGYTF. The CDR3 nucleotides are TGTGCCAGCAGGCCTGTCTATGGGGGTTACTATGGCTACACCTTC.

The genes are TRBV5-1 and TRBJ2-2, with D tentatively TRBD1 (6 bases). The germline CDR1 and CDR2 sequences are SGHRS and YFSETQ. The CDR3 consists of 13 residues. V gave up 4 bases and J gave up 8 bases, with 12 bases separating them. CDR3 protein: CASSQGTSGELFF. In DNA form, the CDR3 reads TGCGCCAGCAGCCAGGGGACCTCAGGGGAGCTGTTTTTT.

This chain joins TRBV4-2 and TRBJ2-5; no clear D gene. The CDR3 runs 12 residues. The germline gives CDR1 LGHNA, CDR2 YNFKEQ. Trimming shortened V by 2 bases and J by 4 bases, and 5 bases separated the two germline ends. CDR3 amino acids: CASSQIGETQYF. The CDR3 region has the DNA TGTGCCAGCAGCCAAATCGGAGAGACCCAGTACTTC.

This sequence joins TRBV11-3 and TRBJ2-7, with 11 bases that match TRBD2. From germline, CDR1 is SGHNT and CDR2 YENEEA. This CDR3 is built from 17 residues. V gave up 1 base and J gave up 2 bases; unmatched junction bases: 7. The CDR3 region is CASSLATLAGGAYEQYF. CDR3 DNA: TGTGCCAGCAGCTTAGCCACTCTAGCGGGGGGCGCCTACGAGCAGTACTTC.

CDR3 amino acids: CASSLATVNTEAFF. The CDR3 DNA is TGCGCCAGCAGCTTGGCCACAGTGAACACTGAAGCTTTCTTT. The chain is built from TRBV5-1 and TRBJ1-1; D remains unclear. Trimming took 0 bases from V and 0 from J, leaving 6 bases between them. Germline loops: CDR1 SGHRS, CDR2 YFSETQ. The CDR3 has 14 residues.

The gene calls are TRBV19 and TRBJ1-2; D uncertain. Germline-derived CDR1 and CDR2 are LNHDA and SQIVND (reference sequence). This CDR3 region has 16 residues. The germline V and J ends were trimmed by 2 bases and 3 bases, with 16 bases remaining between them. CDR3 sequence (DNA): TGTGCCAGTAGTATATCGGCGTCTGACGGACACTATGGCTACACCTTC. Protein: CASSISASDGHYGYTF.

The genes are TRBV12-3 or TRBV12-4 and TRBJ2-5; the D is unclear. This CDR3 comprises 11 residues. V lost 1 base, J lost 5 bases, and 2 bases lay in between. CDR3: CASSLGETQYF. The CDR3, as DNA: TGTGCCAGCAGTTTAGGGGAGACCCAGTACTTC.

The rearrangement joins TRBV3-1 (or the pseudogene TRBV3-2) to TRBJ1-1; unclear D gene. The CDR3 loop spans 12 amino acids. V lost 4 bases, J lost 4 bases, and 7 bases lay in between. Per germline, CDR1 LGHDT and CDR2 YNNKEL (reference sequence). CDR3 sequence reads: CASSLIGTEAFF. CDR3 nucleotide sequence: TGTGCCAGCAGCCTGATCGGCACTGAAGCTTTCTTT.

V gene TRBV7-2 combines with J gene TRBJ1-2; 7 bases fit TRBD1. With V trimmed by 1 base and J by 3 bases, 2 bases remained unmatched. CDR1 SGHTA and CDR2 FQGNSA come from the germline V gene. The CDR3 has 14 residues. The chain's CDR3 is CASSLEGGHYGYTF. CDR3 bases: TGTGCCAGCAGCTTAGAAGGGGGCCACTATGGCTACACCTTC.

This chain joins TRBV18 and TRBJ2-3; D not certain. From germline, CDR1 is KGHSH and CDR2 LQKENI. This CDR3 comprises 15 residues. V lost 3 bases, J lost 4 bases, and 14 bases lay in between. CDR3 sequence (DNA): TGTGCCAGCTCACCGGCGGTATCTTCTGCAGATACGCAGTATTTT. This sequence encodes CASSPAVSSADTQYF.

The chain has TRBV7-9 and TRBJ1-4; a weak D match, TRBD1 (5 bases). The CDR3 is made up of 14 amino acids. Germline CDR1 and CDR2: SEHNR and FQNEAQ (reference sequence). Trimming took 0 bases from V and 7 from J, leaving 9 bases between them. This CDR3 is CASSLASGGEKLFF. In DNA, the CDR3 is TGTGCCAGCAGCTTAGCCTCTGGGGGTGAAAAACTGTTTTTT.

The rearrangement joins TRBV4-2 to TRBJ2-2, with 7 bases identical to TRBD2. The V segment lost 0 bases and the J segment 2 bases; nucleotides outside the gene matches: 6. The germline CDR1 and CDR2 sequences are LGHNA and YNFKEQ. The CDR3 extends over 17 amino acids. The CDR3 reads CASSQDELARNTGELFF. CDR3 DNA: TGTGCCAGCAGCCAAGATGAACTAGCGCGAAACACCGGGGAGCTGTTTTTT.

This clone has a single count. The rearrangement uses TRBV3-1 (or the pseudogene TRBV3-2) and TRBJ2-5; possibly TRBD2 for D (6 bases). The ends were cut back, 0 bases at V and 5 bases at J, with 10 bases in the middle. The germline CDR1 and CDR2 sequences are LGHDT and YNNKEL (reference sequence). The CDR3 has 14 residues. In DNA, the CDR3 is TGTGCCAGCAGCCAAGATGCGGGGAGGGAGACCCAGTACTTC. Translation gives CASSQDAGRETQYF.

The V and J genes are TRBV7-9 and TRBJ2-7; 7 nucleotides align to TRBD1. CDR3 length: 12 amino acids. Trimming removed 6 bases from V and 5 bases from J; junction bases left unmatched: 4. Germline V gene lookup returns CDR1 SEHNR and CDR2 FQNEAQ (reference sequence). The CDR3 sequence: CASSHTGDEQYF. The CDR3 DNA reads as TGTGCCAGCAGTCATACAGGGGACGAGCAGTACTTC.

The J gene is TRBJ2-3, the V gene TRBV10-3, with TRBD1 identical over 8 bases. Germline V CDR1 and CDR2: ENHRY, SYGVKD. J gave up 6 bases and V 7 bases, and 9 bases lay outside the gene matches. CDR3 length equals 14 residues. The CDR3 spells CAIKTDRAGDTQYF. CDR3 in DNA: TGTGCCATCAAAACGGACAGGGCGGGGGATACGCAGTATTTT.

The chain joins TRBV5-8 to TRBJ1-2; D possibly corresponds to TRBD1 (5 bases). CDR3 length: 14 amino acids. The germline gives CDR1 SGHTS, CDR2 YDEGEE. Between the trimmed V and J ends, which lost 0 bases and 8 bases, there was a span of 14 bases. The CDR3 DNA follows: TGTGCCAGCAGCTTGGTCCCGACGCAGGGCGGCTACACCTTC. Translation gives CASSLVPTQGGYTF.

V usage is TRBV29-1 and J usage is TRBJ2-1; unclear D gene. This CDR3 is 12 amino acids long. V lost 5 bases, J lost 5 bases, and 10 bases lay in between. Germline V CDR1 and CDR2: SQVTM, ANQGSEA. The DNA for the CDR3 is TGCAGCGTTCGGCCCAATGACAATGAGCAGTTCTTC. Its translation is CSVRPNDNEQFF.